Shown below are 28 T cell receptor beta chains from a single sample sequenced in a study of blood T cells in healthy people across ages. A sample-barcoded 5' primer and a J-beta primer mix were used in a second PCR of roughly 7 to 11 cycles. One entry per CDR3 protein, called by TCRdb with MiXCR from the 5' RACE reads. Counted here are hundreds of thousands of distinct CDR3 sequences, roughly 50% occurring once; the ten biggest clones make up around 32%. The sequenced material came from blood. The origin of the receptors is an older woman in good health.

This clonotype was seen a handful of times. This chain joins TRBV7-2 and TRBJ2-7, with TRBD2 matching 9 bases. V trimming: 6 bases; J trimming: 5 bases; junction bases outside the gene matches: 11. The CDR3 has 15 residues. Looked up from germline, CDR1 is SGHTA and CDR2 is FQGNSA. CDR3 sequence reads: CASRAQTSGSNEQYF. The DNA of the CDR3 is TGTGCCAGCAGGGCCCAGACTAGCGGTTCTAACGAGCAGTACTTC.

In this sample, this clonotype turned up a few times. The J gene is TRBJ2-5, the V gene TRBV20-1; D gene unclear. Deletions cut 0 bases from V and 5 bases from J, with 19 bases between. The CDR3 sequence is 16 residues long. The germline gives CDR1 DFQATT, CDR2 SNEGSKA (reference sequence). CDR3 sequence: CSARDGERDGGETQYF. Written as DNA, the CDR3 is TGCAGTGCTAGAGATGGCGAGCGTGACGGTGGGGAGACCCAGTACTTC.

The CDR3 DNA reads TGTGCCAGCAGCGTAGGGGGCGGGATGACCTACGAGCAGTACTTC. Translation gives CASSVGGGMTYEQYF. V gene TRBV9 combines with J gene TRBJ2-4, with D tentatively TRBD2 (6 bases). The J call may be incorrect, as the DNA end agrees better with TRBJ2-7. Germline CDR1 SGDLS, CDR2 YYNGEE. The CDR3 has 15 amino acids.

This clonotype showed up just a few times. V gene TRBV20-1 combines with J gene TRBJ2-1; 10 bases are shared with TRBD2. The CDR3 is made up of 14 amino acids. Germline trimming cut 0 bases from V and 10 bases from J; bases unmatched to any gene: 6. Germline V gene data show CDR1 as DFQATT and CDR2 as SNEGSKA (reference sequence). In nucleotides, the CDR3 is TGCAGTGCTAGAGATACAGCGGGAGGGGACGAGCAGTTCTTC. This translates into CSARDTAGGDEQFF.

Concerning this clonotype itself: A clone one base away is much larger, so this may be a read error. This chain joins TRBV20-1 and TRBJ2-1; a weak D match, TRBD2 (6 bases). Looked up from germline, CDR1 is DFQATT and CDR2 is SNEGSKA (reference sequence). The CDR3 length is 14 residues. The CDR3 DNA is TGCGGTGCTAGTTCTAGGCTAGCGCGCAATGAGCAGTTCTTC. Its translation is CGASSRLARNEQFF.

The chain links TRBV29-1 to TRBJ2-7, with unresolved D. The germline V gene encodes CDR1 SQVTM and CDR2 ANQGSEA. Trimming cost V 3 bases and J 0 bases, with 6 bases left between them. This CDR3 contains 12 residues. CDR3 sequence (DNA): TGCAGCGTTGAGACGGTCTCCTACGAGCAGTACTTC. Translating gives CSVETVSYEQYF.

This clonotype occurred once. The DNA for the CDR3 is TGCAGTGCACAAAGGGGCGGGAGTTACGAGCAGTACTTC. It codes for CSAQRGGSYEQYF. The chain employs TRBV20-1 and TRBJ2-5, with 7 bases identical to TRBD2. Near its end, the DNA agrees better with TRBJ2-7, so the J call may be wrong. CDR3 length equals 13 residues. CDR1 and CDR2 from the germline V gene are DFQATT and SNEGSKA (reference sequence).

The gene calls are TRBV20-1 and TRBJ1-2; D uncertain. The CDR3 is 12 amino acids. CDR1 and CDR2 from the germline V gene are DFQATT and SNEGSKA (reference sequence). With 3 bases removed from V and 5 bases from J, the gap between germline ends came to 10 bases. This chain's CDR3 is CSARRRNYGYTF. CDR3 nucleotide sequence: TGCAGTGCTAGGCGGAGGAATTATGGCTACACCTTC.

This clonotype showed up just a few times. The chain has TRBV9 and TRBJ2-4; D remains unclear. The closer fit of TRBJ2-7 to the DNA end suggests the J call may be wrong. The CDR3 covers 14 residues. CDR1 is SGDLS and CDR2 is YYNGEE in the germline V gene. CDR3 loop: CASSVRSSEDEQYF. CDR3 bases: TGTGCCAGCAGCGTAAGATCCTCTGAGGACGAGCAGTACTTC.

The chain recombines TRBV28 with TRBJ2-5, with 10 bases that match TRBD1. The CDR3 has 15 amino acids. Trimming took 6 bases from V and 11 from J; bases not matched to a gene: 15. Germline CDR1 reads MDHEN; CDR2 reads SYDVKM. CDR3 sequence (DNA): TGTGCCAGCAGCACTGACAGGGGGCATAGATTTGAGCAGTACTTC. It yields the protein CASSTDRGHRFEQYF.

In this sample, this clonotype turned up a few times. J is TRBJ2-7 and V is TRBV11-3; no reliable D call. The CDR3 consists of 14 residues. Trimming shortened V by 6 bases and J by 6 bases, and 18 bases separated the two germline ends. Germline CDR1 and CDR2: SGHNT and YENEEA. This chain's CDR3 is CASSHPLLGSEQYF. The CDR3 DNA sequence: TGTGCCAGCAGTCATCCTCTGCTGGGCTCCGAGCAGTACTTC.

This clonotype was seen only a few times. The chain recombines TRBV28 with TRBJ2-7; possible D gene TRBD2, 6 bases. This CDR3 comprises 14 residues. Trimming took off 5 bases at V and 3 bases at J, with 14 bases between the two ends. The germline gives CDR1 MDHEN, CDR2 SYDVKM. The CDR3 nucleotides are TGTGCCAGCAGTGTACGCGGGACTGGCTACGAGCAGTACTTC. Protein sequence: CASSVRGTGYEQYF.

The rearrangement joins TRBV5-1 to TRBJ1-1; no reliable D call. Per germline, CDR1 SGHRS and CDR2 YFSETQ. V was shortened by 4 bases and J by 0 bases, with 10 bases between the two germline ends. CDR3 length equals 14 residues. CDR3 loop: CASSPGGLNTEAFF. DNA of the CDR3: TGCGCCAGCAGCCCGGGCGGACTGAACACTGAAGCTTTCTTT.

The V gene is TRBV7-2, the J gene TRBJ2-7, with D possibly being TRBD1 (6 bases). The CDR3 is 14 residues long. Looked up from germline, CDR1 is SGHTA and CDR2 is FQGNSA. The V end was cut by 5 bases, the J end by 0 bases, with 11 bases between. The CDR3 spells CASSIDRSSYEQYF. CDR3 sequence (DNA): TGTGCCAGCAGCATCGACAGGAGCTCCTACGAGCAGTACTTC. Full variable domain (missing parts from reference TRBV7-2 and TRBJ2-7): GAGVSQSPSNKVTEKGKDVELRCDPISGHTALYWYRQSLGQGLEFLIYFQGNSAPDKSGLPSDRFSAERTGGSVSTLTIQRTQQEDSAVYLCASSIDRSSYEQYFGPGTRLTVT.

This clonotype turned up a few times. V usage is TRBV15 and J usage is TRBJ1-4; 9 bases are a match to TRBD1. Germline-derived CDR1 and CDR2 are LNHNV and YYDKDF (reference sequence). This CDR3 region has 17 residues. V shed 0 bases and J 7 bases; nucleotides not matched to a gene: 9. In nucleotides, the CDR3 is TGTGCCACCAGCAGAGATCGGGGGACAGGGAGAAGTGAAAAACTGTTTTTT. Translation: CATSRDRGTGRSEKLFF.

This clonotype was observed a handful of times. This chain links TRBV11-1 with TRBJ2-7; D might be TRBD1 (5 bases). The CDR3 runs 13 residues. V gave up 5 bases and J gave up 1 base, with 9 bases separating them. The V gene's germline CDR1 is SGHAT and CDR2 FQDESV (reference sequence). The CDR3 reads CASSRRQSYEQYF. The CDR3 DNA reads TGTGCCAGCAGCCGCCGACAGTCCTACGAGCAGTACTTC.

A remark on this clonotype: At one of its ends the junction is not consistent with the germline gene, which may arise from a read error. This chain links TRBV10-3 with TRBJ2-3; D not certain. CDR1 ENHRY and CDR2 SYGVKD come from the germline V gene. CDR3 length: 13 amino acids. The CDR3 bases are TGTGCCTTCAACGCAGATAGCACTGATACGCAGTATTTT. It specifies CAFNADSTDTQYF.

This clonotype has ten or more counts. This chain connects TRBV6-5 to TRBJ2-1, with 11 bases identical to TRBD2. Germline-derived CDR1 and CDR2 are MNHEY and SVGAGI. The V and J ends lost 5 bases and 8 bases, in that order; junction bases with no gene match: 8. The CDR3 has 15 amino acids. The CDR3 sequence: CASSVTSGSTYEQFF. The CDR3 DNA sequence: TGTGCCAGCAGTGTTACTAGCGGGAGTACCTATGAGCAGTTCTTC.

The chain has TRBV9 and TRBJ2-5; a weak D match, TRBD2 (6 bases). Trimming took 0 bases from V and 1 from J, leaving 10 bases between them. CDR3 length equals 15 residues. Germline CDR1 is SGDLS and CDR2 is YYNGEE. CDR3 region: CASSVAGAIQETQYF. CDR3 in DNA: TGTGCCAGCAGCGTAGCGGGAGCCATCCAAGAGACCCAGTACTTC. Drawing the rest from reference TRBV9 and TRBJ2-5, the complete variable domain is DSGVTQTPKHLITATGQRVTLRCSPRSGDLSVYWYQQSLDQGLQFLIQYYNGEERAKGNILERFSAQQFPDLHSELNLSSLELGDSALYFCASSVAGAIQETQYFGPGTRLLVL.

The J gene is TRBJ1-2, the V gene TRBV10-3; 7 bases agree with TRBD1. J lost 4 bases, V lost 6 bases, and 8 bases had no gene match. The germline gives CDR1 ENHRY, CDR2 SYGVKD. This CDR3 has 14 residues. CDR3 nucleotide sequence: TGTGCCATCAGCGTCGACAGGGCGGCCTATGGCTACACCTTC. Amino acids: CAISVDRAAYGYTF.

V usage is TRBV20-1 and J usage is TRBJ2-7, with a possible D match to TRBD2 (6 bases). The CDR3 runs to 15 residues. With 5 bases removed from V and 0 bases from J, the gap between germline ends came to 17 bases. Germline V gene sequence: CDR1 DFQATT, CDR2 SNEGSKA (reference sequence). CDR3 loop: CSALGEWGDSYEQYF. In DNA, the CDR3 is TGCAGTGCTCTGGGCGAGTGGGGGGACTCCTACGAGCAGTACTTC.

Comment on this clonotype: It may be a read error: a sequence one base away is much more abundant. This chain links TRBV7-2 with TRBJ2-1; 7 bases line up with TRBD2. Matching the DNA end better, TRBJ2-7 makes the J call doubtful. The CDR3 contains 16 residues. Germline assignment: CDR1 SGHTA and CDR2 FQGNSA. This CDR3 reads CASSLRGGSSYNEQYF. The CDR3 DNA reads as TGTGCCAGCAGCTTACGGGGCGGGAGTTCCTACAATGAGCAGTACTTC.

The chain joins TRBV20-1 to TRBJ2-1; 10 bases line up with TRBD1. The germline V gene has CDR1 DFQATT and CDR2 SNEGSKA (reference sequence). Unmatched junction bases numbered 0, after V lost 1 base and J lost 3 bases. This CDR3 has 14 residues. The CDR3 here is CSARGDRGYNEQFF. The CDR3 coding sequence is TGCAGTGCTAGAGGGGACAGGGGCTACAATGAGCAGTTCTTC.

The gene calls are TRBV3-1 and TRBJ1-1; no clear D gene. V was trimmed by 6 bases and J by 0 bases, leaving 11 bases between them. Germline V gene sequence: CDR1 LGHDT, CDR2 YNNKEL (reference sequence). This CDR3 is built from 14 residues. The CDR3 region has the DNA TGTGCCAGCAGGCCCTCGAGGGTGAACACTGAAGCTTTCTTT. The encoded protein is CASRPSRVNTEAFF.

The rearrangement joins TRBV15 to TRBJ2-3; a possible D gene is TRBD2 (5 bases). Trimming shortened V by 7 bases and J by 0 bases, and 14 bases separated the two germline ends. CDR1 is LNHNV, CDR2 YYDKDF, per germline (reference sequence). The CDR3 has 15 residues. The CDR3 DNA reads TGTGCCACCACAGAGCGGAGGAAAAGCACAGATACGCAGTATTTT. Translation gives CATTERRKSTDTQYF.

The chain employs TRBV15 and TRBJ2-2, with D unresolved. Trimming removed 1 base from V and 8 bases from J, with 8 bases in between. The CDR3 length is 13 residues. Germline V gene sequence: CDR1 LNHNV, CDR2 YYDKDF (reference sequence). The CDR3 reads CATSRGGPGELFF. DNA for the CDR3: TGTGCCACCAGCAGAGGAGGACCAGGGGAGCTGTTTTTT.

V is TRBV18 and J is TRBJ2-1; 14 bases agree with TRBD2. The CDR3 totals 17 residues. The germline CDR1 and CDR2 sequences are KGHSH and LQKENI. The ends lost 5 bases at V and 8 bases at J; junction bases unmatched: 11. CDR3 DNA sequence: TGTGCCAGCTCAAAGCAGACTAGCGGGAGGGGAGACGATGAGCAGTTCTTC. It yields the protein CASSKQTSGRGDDEQFF.

This clonotype has a count of ten or more. The CDR3 protein is CASSVGGQGGSPLHF. The CDR3 DNA sequence: TGTGCCAGCAGCGTAGGAGGACAGGGCGGATCACCCCTCCACTTT. The V and J genes are TRBV9 and TRBJ1-6; 8 bases map to TRBD1. The V gene end was trimmed by 0 bases and the J gene end by 10 bases; junction bases not matched to a gene: 6. This CDR3 is 15 amino acids long. Per the germline V gene, CDR1 is SGDLS and CDR2 is YYNGEE.